The present TCR beta chain was sequenced within a study of blood T cell repertoires in COVID-19. Study context: Acute and convalescent COVID-19 specimens originated in the United States, Italy and Spain. Sources were T cells, B-cell-depleted T cells, or PBMCs; the material itself was cDNA or gDNA.

Original data processing: Amplification of reference gene primers was used by the study to estimate nucleated cell counts. Here immunoSEQ multiplex PCR was the method, and the copy in TCRdb shows in-frame clones only, minus some. Clone size and V and J calls were adopted from that table, with D and trimming inferred from the DNA. Among approximately 120,000 clones listed, 84% were seen once. V was pared by 5 bases and J by 0 bases, with 10 bases of the junction left unmatched. The CDR3 spans 17 residues. The germline V gene encodes CDR1 MNHNY and CDR2 SVGAGI (reference sequence). J is TRBJ2-5 and V is TRBV6-6; the match to TRBD2 covers 9 bases. The sequenced sample was peripheral blood. This sequence was found in a woman aged 45-59 years with acute or convalescent COVID-19. DNA of the CDR3: TGTGCCAGCAGTCGGCGGGGGGGCCGAGGGAACCAAGAGACCCAGTACTTC. Residues: CASSRRGGRGNQETQYF.